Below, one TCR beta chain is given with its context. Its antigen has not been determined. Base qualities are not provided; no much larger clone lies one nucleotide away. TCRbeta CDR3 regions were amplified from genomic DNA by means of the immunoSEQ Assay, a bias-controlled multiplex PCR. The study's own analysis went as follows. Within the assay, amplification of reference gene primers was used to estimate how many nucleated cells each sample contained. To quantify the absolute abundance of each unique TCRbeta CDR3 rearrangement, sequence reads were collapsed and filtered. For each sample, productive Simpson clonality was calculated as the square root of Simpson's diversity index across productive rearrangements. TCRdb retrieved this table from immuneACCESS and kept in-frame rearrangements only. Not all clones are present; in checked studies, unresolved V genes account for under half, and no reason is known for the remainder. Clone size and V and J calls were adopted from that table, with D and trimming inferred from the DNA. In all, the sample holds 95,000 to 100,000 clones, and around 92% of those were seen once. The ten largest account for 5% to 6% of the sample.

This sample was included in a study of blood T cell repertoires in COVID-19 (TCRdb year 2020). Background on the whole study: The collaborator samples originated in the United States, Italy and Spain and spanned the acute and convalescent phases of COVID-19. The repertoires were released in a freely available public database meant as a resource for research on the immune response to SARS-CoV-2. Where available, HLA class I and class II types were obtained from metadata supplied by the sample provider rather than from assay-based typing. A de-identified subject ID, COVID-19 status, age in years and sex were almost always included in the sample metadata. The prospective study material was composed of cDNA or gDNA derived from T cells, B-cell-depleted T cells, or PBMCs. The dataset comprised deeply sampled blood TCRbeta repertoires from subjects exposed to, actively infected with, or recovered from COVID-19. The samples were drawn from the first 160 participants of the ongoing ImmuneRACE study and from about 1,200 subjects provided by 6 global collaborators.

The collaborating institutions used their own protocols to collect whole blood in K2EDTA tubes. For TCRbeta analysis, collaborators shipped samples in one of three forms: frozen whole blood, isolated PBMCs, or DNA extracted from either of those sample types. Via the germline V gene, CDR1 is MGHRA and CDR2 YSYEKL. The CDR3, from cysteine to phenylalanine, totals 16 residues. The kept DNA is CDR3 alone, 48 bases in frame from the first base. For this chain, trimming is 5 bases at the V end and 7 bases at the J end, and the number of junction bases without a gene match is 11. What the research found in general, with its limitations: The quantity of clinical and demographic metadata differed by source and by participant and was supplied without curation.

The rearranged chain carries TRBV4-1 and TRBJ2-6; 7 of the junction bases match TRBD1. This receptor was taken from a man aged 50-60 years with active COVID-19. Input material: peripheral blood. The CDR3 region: CASSVRDSVGANVLTF. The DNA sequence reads TGCGCCAGCAGCGTCCGGGACAGCGTAGGCGCCAACGTCCTGACTTTC.